A selection of T cell receptor beta chains follows, all from one sample in a study of CD8+CD57+ T cells in acquired aplastic anemia. Each CDR3 protein gets one entry after TCRdb re-called the reads with MiXCR. The sample lists 60,000 to 75,000 distinct CDR3 sequences, roughly 54% occurring once. The sequenced sample consisted of sorted CD4+, CD8+, or CD8+CD57+ T cells (not recorded which) from PBMCs. The receptors shown here come from a human donor in good health, serving as a control. Each CDR3 is given with its conserved first and last residue. The D gene is left open where the match is weak. Part of the rows lack a size; the others show once, few, many or a class for expanded clones.

CASSSAFSGRAYEQFF	TGTGCCAGCAGCTCAGCTTTTAGTGGGAGGGCCTACGAGCAGTTCTTC	TRBD2	16	TRBV13	TRBJ2-1	-
CASSGTGAGNQPQHF	TGTGCCAGCAGCGGGACAGGGGCGGGCAATCAGCCCCAGCATTTT	TRBD1	15	TRBV2	TRBJ1-5	once
CATSRDSQTVYEQYF	TGTGCCACCAGCAGAGACAGTCAGACGGTCTACGAGCAGTACTTC	-	15	TRBV15	TRBJ2-7	once
CASSSIGQTLGAEAFF	TGTGCCAGCAGTAGTATCGGACAGACCTTAGGGGCTGAAGCTTTCTTT	-	16	TRBV25-1	TRBJ1-1	-
CASSIGLKGYEQYF	TGTGCCAGTAGTATAGGCCTCAAGGGCTACGAGCAGTACTTC	-	14	TRBV19	TRBJ2-7	medium-sized
CASSIGGPYGYTF	TGTGCCAGTAGTATAGGGGGTCCCTATGGCTACACCTTC	-	13	TRBV19	TRBJ1-2	-
CASSAGLAGGSYNEQFF	TGTGCCAGCAGCGCGGGACTAGCGGGAGGGTCCTACAATGAGCAGTTCTTC	TRBD2	17	TRBV9	TRBJ2-1	-
CASSPWTSHPITDTQYF	TGTGCCAGCAGCCCGTGGACCTCTCACCCAATCACAGATACGCAGTATTTT	-	17	TRBV3-1	TRBJ2-3	many
CASRPNSGGGETQYF	TGTGCCAGCAGACCTAATAGCGGGGGGGGAGAGACCCAGTACTTC	TRBD2	15	TRBV12-3/TRBV12-4	TRBJ2-5	many
CAISDRGGTGNTIYF	TGTGCCATCAGTGACCGAGGGGGAACTGGAAACACCATATATTTT	-	15	TRBV10-3	TRBJ1-3	once
CSARDRGQPQHF	TGCAGTGCTAGGGACCGGGGTCAGCCCCAGCATTTT	-	12	TRBV20-1	TRBJ1-5	-
CSARDTGELFF	TGCAGTGCTAGAGATACCGGGGAGCTGTTTTTT	-	11	TRBV20-1	TRBJ2-2	-
CATSDSGTGEPYGYTF	TGTGCCACCAGTGACTCCGGGACAGGGGAGCCCTATGGCTACACCTTC	TRBD1	16	TRBV24-1	TRBJ1-2	-
CASSRPRGGTEAFF	TGTGCCAGCAGCCGTCCCAGGGGAGGGACTGAAGCTTTCTTT	-	14	TRBV7-2	TRBJ1-1	-
CASSLGDLAYGYTF	TGTGCCAGCAGCTTAGGGGATTTAGCATATGGCTACACCTTC	-	14	TRBV7-6	TRBJ1-2	-
CAWSLGSGNTIYF	TGTGCCTGGAGTCTTGGTTCTGGAAACACCATATATTTT	-	13	TRBV30	TRBJ1-3	few
CSARIAGAPETQYF	TGCAGTGCTAGGATAGCGGGGGCACCGGAGACCCAGTACTTC	TRBD2	14	TRBV20-1	TRBJ2-5	once
CASSVAGGDQPQHF	TGTGCCAGCAGCGTAGCTGGGGGGGATCAGCCCCAGCATTTT	-	14	TRBV9	TRBJ1-5	-
CSVEQGSTEAFF	TGCAGCGTTGAACAGGGTAGCACCGAAGCTTTCTTT	-	12	TRBV29-1	TRBJ1-1	-
CATTKTGTSGSSDTQYF	TGTGCCACCACCAAAACCGGGACTAGCGGGAGTTCAGATACGCAGTATTTT	TRBD2	17	TRBV24-1	TRBJ2-3	once
CASSVSRGSSYEQYF	TGTGCCAGTAGCGTGTCCCGGGGAAGCTCCTACGAGCAGTACTTC	-	15	TRBV19	TRBJ2-7	-
CAGGYEQFF	TGCGCTGGTGGGTATGAGCAGTTCTTC	-	9	TRBV19	TRBJ2-1	-
CASSLEGLGEQFF	TGTGCCAGCAGCTTAGAGGGACTCGGGGAGCAGTTCTTC	-	13	TRBV7-3	TRBJ2-1	-
CASSRTGGNTEAFF	TGTGCCAGCAGCCGGACAGGGGGGAACACTGAAGCTTTCTTT	TRBD1	14	TRBV25-1	TRBJ1-1	-
CASSGVVGQKSNQPQHF	TGTGCCAGCTCAGGGGTCGTTGGACAGAAAAGCAATCAGCCCCAGCATTTT	-	17	TRBV6-1	TRBJ1-5	many
CASSSEQGSQETQYF	TGTGCCAGCAGCTCAGAACAGGGCTCCCAAGAGACCCAGTACTTC	-	15	TRBV7-2	TRBJ2-5	once
CASSRTSGGLNNEQFF	TGTGCCAGCAGTAGGACTAGCGGGGGGCTAAACAATGAGCAGTTCTTC	TRBD2	16	TRBV2	TRBJ2-1	-
CATSEARDRIF	TGTGCCACCAGTGAAGCCCGGGACCGGATCTTC	-	11	TRBV24-1	TRBJ1-2	-
CATSDDPDTQYF	TGTGCCACCAGTGATGACCCAGATACGCAGTATTTT	-	12	TRBV24-1	TRBJ2-3	-
CASSPRDSRYEQYF	TGTGCCAGCTCACCCCGGGACAGTCGCTACGAGCAGTACTTC	TRBD1	14	TRBV18	TRBJ2-7	many
CSARGTGNSPLHF	TGCAGTGCCAGAGGGACAGGGAATTCACCCCTCCACTTT	TRBD1	13	TRBV20-1	TRBJ1-6	many
CASRGDFRDRGRETQYF	TGTGCCAGCAGGGGTGATTTCCGGGACAGGGGTAGGGAGACCCAGTACTTC	TRBD1	17	TRBV25-1	TRBJ2-5	-
CASTGTQGGEQYF	TGTGCCAGCACGGGTACCCAAGGTGGGGAGCAGTACTTC	-	13	TRBV2	TRBJ2-7	-
CASSTGLEKLFF	TGTGCCAGCAGCACCGGACTGGAAAAACTGTTTTTT	-	12	TRBV6-1	TRBJ1-4	many
CASSTGEETQYF	TGTGCCAGCAGTACAGGGGAAGAGACCCAGTACTTC	TRBD1	12	TRBV7-2	TRBJ2-5	-
CASSPGDLPNQPQHF	TGTGCCAGTAGTCCCGGGGACCTACCTAATCAGCCCCAGCATTTT	-	15	TRBV19	TRBJ1-5	-
CASSSGGLVIYEQYF	TGTGCCAGCAGCTCAGGGGGACTAGTCATCTACGAGCAGTACTTC	-	15	TRBV7-3	TRBJ2-7	-
CASSISGLNTEAFF	TGTGCCAGTAGTATTTCAGGGTTGAACACTGAAGCTTTCTTT	-	14	TRBV19	TRBJ1-1	-
CAWSVRSSYNSPLHF	TGTGCCTGGAGTGTTCGGAGCTCCTATAATTCACCCCTCCACTTT	-	15	TRBV30	TRBJ1-6	many
CASRSGNTIYF	TGTGCCAGCAGGTCCGGAAACACCATATATTTT	-	11	TRBV5-1	TRBJ1-3	-
CASSSPGSLGETQYF	TGCGCCAGCTCATCCCCAGGGTCGTTGGGGGAGACCCAGTACTTC	-	15	TRBV10-2	TRBJ2-5	once
CAISESNLQPQHF	TGTGCCATCAGTGAGTCGAATCTTCAGCCCCAGCATTTT	-	13	TRBV10-3	TRBJ1-5	-
CASSGGAGGLRNTIYF	TGCGCCAGCAGTGGAGGGGCCGGAGGACTCCGAAACACCATATATTTT	-	16	TRBV10-1	TRBJ1-3	-
CSALTNTAYEQYF	TGCAGTGCCCTAACGAACACCGCCTACGAGCAGTACTTC	-	13	TRBV20-1	TRBJ2-7	-
CSDEVGRSTYNEQFF	TGCAGCGATGAAGTGGGACGGTCCACCTACAATGAGCAGTTCTTC	-	15	TRBV29-1	TRBJ2-1	-
CASSQGGSGRPNNEQFF	TGTGCCAGCAGTCAGGGGGGAAGCGGGAGGCCGAACAATGAGCAGTTCTTC	TRBD2	17	TRBV25-1	TRBJ2-1	-
CASSLFPGQGYYEQYF	TGTGCCAGCAGTTTATTCCCGGGACAGGGCTACTACGAGCAGTACTTC	TRBD1	16	TRBV27	TRBJ2-7	many
CATSRAHHRTGQVNTEAFF	TGTGCCACCAGCAGAGCCCACCATAGGACCGGACAGGTAAACACTGAAGCTTTCTTT	TRBD1	19	TRBV15	TRBJ1-1	many
CASSRDSCGYTF	TGTGCCAGCAGCCGGGACAGCTGTGGCTACACCTTC	TRBD1	12	TRBV2	TRBJ1-2	-
CASSIGIHSNQPQHF	TGTGCCAGTAGTATAGGGATACATAGCAATCAGCCCCAGCATTTT	-	15	TRBV19	TRBJ1-5	once
CASSGEGLGEETQYF	TGTGCCAGCAGTGGGGAGGGACTGGGGGAGGAGACCCAGTACTTC	TRBD2	15	TRBV6-1	TRBJ2-5	many
CASSLIRLSGGHYQPQHF	TGTGCCAGCAGTTTAATAAGGTTGTCGGGGGGACATTATCAGCCCCAGCATTTT	-	18	TRBV28	TRBJ1-5	few
CASSYGNTIYF	TGTGCCAGCAGTTACGGAAACACCATATATTTT	-	11	TRBV6-5	TRBJ1-3	-
CASSLGVAEAFF	TGTGCCAGCAGTTTAGGGGTTGCTGAAGCTTTCTTT	-	12	TRBV12-3/TRBV12-4	TRBJ1-1	-
CASSSPYRGSTDTQYF	TGTGCCAGCAGCTCTCCTTACAGGGGTAGCACAGATACGCAGTATTTT	TRBD1	16	TRBV7-6	TRBJ2-3	-
CASSRSRGAIYEQYF	TGTGCCAGCAGCCGGTCCAGGGGGGCGATTTACGAGCAGTACTTC	-	15	TRBV25-1	TRBJ2-7	-
CALGTSGSTDTQYF	TGTGCCCTAGGGACTAGCGGGAGCACAGATACGCAGTATTTT	TRBD2	14	TRBV10-3	TRBJ2-3	-
CATSRVVAGGLDTRYF	TGTGCCACCAGCAGAGTGGTAGCGGGGGGCCTTGATACGCGGTATTTT	TRBD2	16	TRBV15	TRBJ2-3	-
CASSLSGLAGLEQYF	TGTGCCAGCAGCTTAAGCGGACTAGCGGGACTCGAGCAGTACTTC	TRBD2	15	TRBV7-3	TRBJ2-7	-
CASSRQPLSGNTIYF	TGTGCCAGTAGTAGGCAGCCCCTCTCTGGAAACACCATATATTTT	-	15	TRBV19	TRBJ1-3	-